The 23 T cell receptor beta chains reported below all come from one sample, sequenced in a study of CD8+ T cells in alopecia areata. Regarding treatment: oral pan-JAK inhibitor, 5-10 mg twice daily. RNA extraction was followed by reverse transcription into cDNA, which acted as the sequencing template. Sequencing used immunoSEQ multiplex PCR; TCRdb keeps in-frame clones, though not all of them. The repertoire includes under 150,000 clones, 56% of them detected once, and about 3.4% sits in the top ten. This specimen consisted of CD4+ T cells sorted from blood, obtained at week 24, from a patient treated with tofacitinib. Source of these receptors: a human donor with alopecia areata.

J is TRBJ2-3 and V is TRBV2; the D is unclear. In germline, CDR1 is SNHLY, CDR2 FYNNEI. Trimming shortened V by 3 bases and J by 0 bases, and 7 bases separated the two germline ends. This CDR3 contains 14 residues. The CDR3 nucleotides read TGTGCCAGCAGTGAGACTTTTAGCACAGATACGCAGTATTTT. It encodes CASSETFSTDTQYF.

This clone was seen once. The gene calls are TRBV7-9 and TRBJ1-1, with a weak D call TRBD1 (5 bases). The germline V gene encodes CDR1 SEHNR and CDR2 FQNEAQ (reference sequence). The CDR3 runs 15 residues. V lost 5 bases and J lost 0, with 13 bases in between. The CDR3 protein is CASSPGAALNTEAFF. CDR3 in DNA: TGTGCCAGCAGCCCCGGGGCAGCCCTGAACACTGAAGCTTTCTTT.

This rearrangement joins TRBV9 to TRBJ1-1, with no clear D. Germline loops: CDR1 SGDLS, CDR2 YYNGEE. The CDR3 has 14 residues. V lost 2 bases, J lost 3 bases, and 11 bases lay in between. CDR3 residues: CASSVRSLDTEAFF. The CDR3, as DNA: TGTGCCAGCAGCGTGAGGAGTTTGGACACTGAAGCTTTCTTT.

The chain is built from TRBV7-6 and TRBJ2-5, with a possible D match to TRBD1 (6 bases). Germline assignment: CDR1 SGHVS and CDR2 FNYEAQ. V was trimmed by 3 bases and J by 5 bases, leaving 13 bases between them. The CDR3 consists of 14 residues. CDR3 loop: CASSLGAARETQYF. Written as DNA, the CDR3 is TGTGCCAGCAGCTTGGGGGCCGCTAGGGAGACCCAGTACTTC.

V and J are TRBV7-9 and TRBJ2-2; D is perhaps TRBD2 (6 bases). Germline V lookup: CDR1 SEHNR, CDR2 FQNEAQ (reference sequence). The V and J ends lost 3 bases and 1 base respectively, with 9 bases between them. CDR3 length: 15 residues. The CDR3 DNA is TGTGCCAGCAGCTTCCGGGGGATGAACACCGGGGAGCTGTTTTTT. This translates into CASSFRGMNTGELFF.

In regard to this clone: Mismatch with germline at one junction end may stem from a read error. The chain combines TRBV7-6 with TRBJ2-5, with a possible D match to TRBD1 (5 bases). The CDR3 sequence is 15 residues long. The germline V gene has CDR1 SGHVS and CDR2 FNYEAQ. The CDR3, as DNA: TGTGCTAGCAGCTTAGGGGCAGGCTTTAAAGAGACCCAGTACTTC. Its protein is CASSLGAGFKETQYF.

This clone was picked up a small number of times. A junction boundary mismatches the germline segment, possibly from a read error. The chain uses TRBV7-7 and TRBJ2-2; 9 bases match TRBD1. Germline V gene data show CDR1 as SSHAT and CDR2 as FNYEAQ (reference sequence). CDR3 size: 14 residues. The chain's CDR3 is CASSQRTGAGELFF. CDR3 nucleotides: TGTGCTAGCAGCCAACGGACAGGGGCCGGGGAGCTGTTTTTT.

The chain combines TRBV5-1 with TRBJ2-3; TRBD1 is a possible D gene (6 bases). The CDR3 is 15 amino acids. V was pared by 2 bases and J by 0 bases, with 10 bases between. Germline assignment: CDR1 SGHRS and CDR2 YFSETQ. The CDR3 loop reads CASSLQGASTDTQYF. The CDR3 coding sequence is TGCGCCAGCAGCTTACAGGGAGCTAGCACAGATACGCAGTATTTT.

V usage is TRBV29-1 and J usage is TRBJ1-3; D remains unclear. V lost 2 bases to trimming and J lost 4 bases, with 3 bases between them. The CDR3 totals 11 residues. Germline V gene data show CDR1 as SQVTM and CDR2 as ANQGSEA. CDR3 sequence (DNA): TGCAGCGTTGAACTCGGAAACACCATATATTTT. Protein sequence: CSVELGNTIYF.

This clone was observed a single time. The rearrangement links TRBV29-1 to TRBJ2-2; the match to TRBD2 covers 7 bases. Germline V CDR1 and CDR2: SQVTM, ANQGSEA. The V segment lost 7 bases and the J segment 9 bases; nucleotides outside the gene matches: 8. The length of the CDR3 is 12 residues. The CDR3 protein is CSAWDYARELFF. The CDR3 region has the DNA TGCAGCGCCTGGGACTACGCCCGGGAGCTGTTTTTT.

In DNA form, the CDR3 reads TGTGCCTGGAGCCTACCCCCCACAGATACGCAGTATTTT. Its protein is CAWSLPPTDTQYF. The chain couples TRBV30 to TRBJ2-3; D ambiguous. Germline V gives CDR1 GTSNPN, CDR2 SVGIG (reference sequence). V was cut by 3 bases and J by 2 bases, with 9 bases left in between. This CDR3 contains 13 residues.

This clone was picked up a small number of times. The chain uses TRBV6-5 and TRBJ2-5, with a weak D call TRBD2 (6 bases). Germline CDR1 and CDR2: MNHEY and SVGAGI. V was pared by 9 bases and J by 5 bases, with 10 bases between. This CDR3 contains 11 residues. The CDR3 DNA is TGTGCCAGTCGGGGGTGGGAGACCCAGTACTTC. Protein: CASRGWETQYF.

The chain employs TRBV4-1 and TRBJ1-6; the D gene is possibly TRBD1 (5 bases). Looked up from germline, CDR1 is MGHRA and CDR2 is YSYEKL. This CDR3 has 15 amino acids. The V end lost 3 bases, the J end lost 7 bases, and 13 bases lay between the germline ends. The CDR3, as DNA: TGCGCCAGCAGCCACAAGGGACGTACGAATTCACCCCTCCACTTT. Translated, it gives CASSHKGRTNSPLHF.

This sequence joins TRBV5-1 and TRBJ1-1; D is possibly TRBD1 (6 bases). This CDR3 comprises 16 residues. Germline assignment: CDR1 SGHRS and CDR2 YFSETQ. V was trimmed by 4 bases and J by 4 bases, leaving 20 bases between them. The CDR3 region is CASSDDRKVRGTEAFF. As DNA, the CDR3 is TGCGCCAGCAGCGATGACAGGAAGGTACGGGGCACTGAAGCTTTCTTT.

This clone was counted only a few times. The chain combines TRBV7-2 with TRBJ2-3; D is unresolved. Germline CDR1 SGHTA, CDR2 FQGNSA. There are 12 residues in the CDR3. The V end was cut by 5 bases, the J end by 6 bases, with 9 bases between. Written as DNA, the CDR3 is TGTGCCAGCAGCCCCTTCCTTGATACGCAGTATTTT. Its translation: CASSPFLDTQYF. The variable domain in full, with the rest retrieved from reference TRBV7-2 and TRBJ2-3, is GAGVSQSPSNKVTEKGKDVELRCDPISGHTALYWYRQSLGQGLEFLIYFQGNSAPDKSGLPSDRFSAERTGGSVSTLTIQRTQQEDSAVYLCASSPFLDTQYFGPGTRLTVL.

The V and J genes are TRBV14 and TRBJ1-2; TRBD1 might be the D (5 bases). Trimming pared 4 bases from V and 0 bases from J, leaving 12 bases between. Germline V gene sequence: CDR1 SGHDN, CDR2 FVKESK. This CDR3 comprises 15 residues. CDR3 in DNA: TGTGCCAGCAGCCTGGGACGGCGAGCTAACTATGGCTACACCTTC. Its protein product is CASSLGRRANYGYTF.

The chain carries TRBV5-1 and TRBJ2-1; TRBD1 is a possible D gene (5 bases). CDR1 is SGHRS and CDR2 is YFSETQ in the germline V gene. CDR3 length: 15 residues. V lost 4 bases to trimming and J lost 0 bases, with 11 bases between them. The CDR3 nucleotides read TGCGCCAGCAGCCTAGGACAAGCCTCCTACAATGAGCAGTTCTTC. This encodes CASSLGQASYNEQFF.

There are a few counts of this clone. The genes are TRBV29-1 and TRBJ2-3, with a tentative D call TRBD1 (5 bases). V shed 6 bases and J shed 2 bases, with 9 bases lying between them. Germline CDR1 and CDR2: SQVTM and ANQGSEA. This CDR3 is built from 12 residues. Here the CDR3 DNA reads TGCAGCGTCAGACAGAACACAGATACGCAGTATTTT. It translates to CSVRQNTDTQYF.

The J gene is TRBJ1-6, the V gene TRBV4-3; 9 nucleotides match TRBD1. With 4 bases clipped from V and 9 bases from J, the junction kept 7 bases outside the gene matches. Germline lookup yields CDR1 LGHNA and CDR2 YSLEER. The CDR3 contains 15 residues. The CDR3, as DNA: TGCGCCAGCAGCCGACAACAGGGGGCTGGTTCACCCCTCCACTTT. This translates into CASSRQQGAGSPLHF.

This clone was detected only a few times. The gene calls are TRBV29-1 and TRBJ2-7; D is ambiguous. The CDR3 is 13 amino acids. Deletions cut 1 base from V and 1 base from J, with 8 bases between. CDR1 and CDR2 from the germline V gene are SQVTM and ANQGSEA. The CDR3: CSVEGRGSYEQYF. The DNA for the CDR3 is TGCAGCGTTGAAGGGCGCGGTTCCTACGAGCAGTACTTC.

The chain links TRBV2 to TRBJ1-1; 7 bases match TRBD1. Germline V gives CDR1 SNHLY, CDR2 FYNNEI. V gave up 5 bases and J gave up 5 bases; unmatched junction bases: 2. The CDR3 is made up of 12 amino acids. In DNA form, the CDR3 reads TGTGCCAGCAGTCAGGGGGGTACTGAAGCTTTCTTT. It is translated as CASSQGGTEAFF.

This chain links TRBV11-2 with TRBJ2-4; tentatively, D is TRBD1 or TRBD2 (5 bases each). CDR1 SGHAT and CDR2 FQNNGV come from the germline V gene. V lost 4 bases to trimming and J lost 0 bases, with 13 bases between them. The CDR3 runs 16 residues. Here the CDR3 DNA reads TGTGCCAGCAGCTCGGGGACGTTGACAGCCAAAAACATTCAGTACTTC. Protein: CASSSGTLTAKNIQYF.

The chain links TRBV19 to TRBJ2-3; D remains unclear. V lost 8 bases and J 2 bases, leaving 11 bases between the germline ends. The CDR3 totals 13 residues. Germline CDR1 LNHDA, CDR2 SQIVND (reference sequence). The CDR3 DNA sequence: TGTGCCAGTGCCGACGGAACCACAGATACGCAGTATTTT. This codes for CASADGTTDTQYF.